This T cell receptor beta chain was identified during a study of shared clonotypes between healthy human individuals. Overall study findings and caveats: The sharing of 5% to 5.5% of naive CD4 clonotypes was seen across a few donors. The four-donor shared clonotypes exceeded non-shared clonotypes in generation probability, with non-shared ones scoring lower.

An assay was performed, and its level was deep. Generated by immunoSEQ multiplex PCR, the TCRdb table keeps only in-frame clones and is missing some. The sample lists 2 million to 3 million clones; roughly 93% were seen once. For this clone: Antigen: not known.

The CDR3 spans 15 residues. The V gene's germline CDR1 is MNHEY and CDR2 SVGAGI. Trimming at V came to 4 bases and at J to 7 bases, leaving 5 bases not matched to a gene. A CD45RA-negative memory subset and a CD45RA+ naive subset were separated from the CD4+ cells. The sequencing input was naive CD4+ T cells from PBMCs. Subset reported: CD45RA+ positively selected. The rearrangement links TRBV6-5 to TRBJ2-2; 11 nucleotides line up with TRBD2. The origin of this receptor is a man younger than 35 in good health. Some clones in this sample may be carry-over from other donors' samples. The DNA for the CDR3 is TGTGCCAGCAGTTCACTAGCGGGAGTAGTCGGGGAGCTGTTTTTT. It specifies CASSSLAGVVGELFF.